The entry below gives a single T cell receptor (beta chain) sequence along with its context. Its matching antigen is unknown. This sample was included in a study of Ad26.COV2.S vaccination and SARS-CoV-2 variants. Stated treatment: some 19 received Ad26.COV2.S at low or high dose, single or two shots; about 5 received placebo; per-sample allocation not given. The samples were gathered on day 63 after the first injection of vaccine or placebo. Method: immunoSEQ multiplex PCR; TCRdb's copy keeps in-frame clones and lacks some. Of about 320,000 clones in the sample, around four fifths were seen once. Germline-derived CDR1 and CDR2 are MNHEY and SVGAGI. The CDR3 has 15 amino acids. Trimming left V 6 bases short and J 2 bases short, with 16 bases between. Notes on the study in general: Analyses that measured TCR breadth and depth may have underestimated total T cell responses.

The chain couples TRBV6-5 to TRBJ2-5, with D possibly matching TRBD2 (6 bases). Source: peripheral blood, taken in a trial of Ad26.COV2.S vaccine versus placebo. The receptor's source is a person between 18 and 59 years old who received the Ad26.COV2.S COVID-19 vaccine or a placebo. The CDR3 nucleotides are TGTGCCAGCAGGCTTCTTACCGGGGGACAAGAGACCCAGTACTTC. Encoded protein: CASRLLTGGQETQYF.